These 9 T cell receptor beta chains share one sample of origin, sequenced in a study of CD8 T cells in ankylosing spondylitis. TCRdb called the 5' RACE reads again in MiXCR, with one record for every CDR3 protein. The sample shows about 800,000 distinct CDR3 sequences, 12% of them seen only once. For these receptors, no antigen is known. Study results and caveats: Several highly homologous variants made up a TCR beta motif, and this motif appeared characteristic of ankylosing spondylitis blood.

Material for sequencing was blood, either unsorted or a sorted T cell fraction (not recorded which). The receptors originated from a male donor with ankylosing spondylitis.

This clonotype was seen ten or more times. In nucleotides, the CDR3 is TGTGCCAGCAGCCCACCTAGCGGGGGGCCCTACAATGAGCAGTTCTTC. Protein: CASSPPSGGPYNEQFF. This sequence joins TRBV7-2 and TRBJ2-1; 11 positions agree with TRBD2. V was clipped by 5 bases and J by 2 bases; unmatched bases: 5. Germline CDR1 and CDR2: SGHTA and FQGNSA. CDR3 length: 16 amino acids.

V is TRBV2 and J is TRBJ2-7; D unresolved. The CDR3 runs 14 residues. CDR1 and CDR2 from the germline V gene are SNHLY and FYNNEI. Trimming cost V 1 base and J 7 bases, with 14 bases left between them. The CDR3 reads CASSEGWVSQEQYF. CDR3 coding DNA: TGTGCCAGCAGTGAAGGTTGGGTCAGCCAAGAGCAGTACTTC.

The chain links TRBV4-2 to TRBJ1-2; no clear D. This CDR3 region has 14 residues. Between the trimmed V and J ends, which lost 3 bases and 0 bases, there was a span of 8 bases. From germline, CDR1 is LGHNA and CDR2 YNFKEQ. The CDR3 nucleotides are TGTGCCAGCAGCCAGCCCGGGTCTAACTATGGCTACACCTTC. This codes for CASSQPGSNYGYTF.

Points on this clonotype: A read error may produce the germline difference seen at one junction end. The genes are TRBV2 and TRBJ2-3; 7 positions agree with TRBD1. This CDR3 region has 14 residues. Germline V gene data show CDR1 as SNHLY and CDR2 as FYNNEI. CDR3 protein: CASREGQGTDTQYF. The CDR3 DNA sequence: TGTGCCAGCAGGGAAGGACAGGGCACAGATACGCAGTATTTT. The full variable domain, rest sourced from reference TRBV2 and TRBJ2-3, is EPEVTQTPSHQVTQMGQEVILRCVPISNHLYFYWYRQILGQKVEFLVSFYNNEISEKSEIFDDQFSVERPDGSNFTLKIRSTKLEDSAMYFCASREGQGTDTQYFGPGTRLTVL.

The rearrangement joins TRBV28 to TRBJ1-4, with 9 bases lining up with TRBD1. CDR1 is MDHEN, CDR2 SYDVKM, per germline. J gave up 7 bases and V 6 bases, and 12 bases lay outside the gene matches. The CDR3 loop spans 16 amino acids. DNA of the CDR3: TGTGCCAGCAGCGGACAGGGGTCGGTGTCGGGTGAAAAACTGTTTTTT. The encoded protein is CASSGQGSVSGEKLFF.

This clonotype was seen a handful of times. The chain recombines TRBV9 with TRBJ2-1; D is possibly TRBD1 (5 bases). The ends were cut back, 2 bases at V and 4 bases at J, with 13 bases in the middle. The length of the CDR3 is 15 residues. The germline V gene has CDR1 SGDLS and CDR2 YYNGEE. Here the CDR3 reads CASSVFQGGYNEQFF. The CDR3 DNA sequence: TGTGCCAGCAGCGTCTTCCAGGGTGGGTACAATGAGCAGTTCTTC.

This chain links TRBV10-3 with TRBJ1-1, with D tentatively TRBD1 (5 bases). This CDR3 region has 14 residues. The V end was cut by 8 bases, the J end by 1 base, with 14 bases between. Germline loops: CDR1 ENHRY, CDR2 SYGVKD. CDR3 residues: CAIGRDFGNTEAFF. As DNA, the CDR3 is TGTGCCATCGGGAGGGACTTCGGGAACACTGAAGCTTTCTTT.

This clonotype was recorded a few times. The chain uses TRBV5-4 and TRBJ2-2; D gene uncertain. In germline, CDR1 is SGHNT, CDR2 YYREEE (reference sequence). The V end was cut by 4 bases, the J end by 1 base, with 5 bases between. This CDR3 contains 13 residues. The CDR3, as DNA: TGTGCCAGCAGCCGCAAGAACACCGGGGAGCTGTTTTTT. It is translated as CASSRKNTGELFF.

In this sample, this clonotype turned up a few times. The chain combines TRBV5-1 with TRBJ1-1; unclear D gene. Germline V CDR1 and CDR2: SGHRS, YFSETQ. The CDR3 is made up of 14 amino acids. V dropped 0 bases and J dropped 7 bases, with 13 bases sitting between them. The CDR3 here is CASSLASVSLEAFF. The CDR3 bases are TGCGCCAGCAGCTTGGCCTCTGTCAGCCTTGAAGCTTTCTTT.